These T cell receptor beta chains were read from a single sample in a study of T cell clones after liver transplantation. TCRdb's copy holds only in-frame clones and misses some; the assay was immunoSEQ multiplex PCR. The sample gives about 15,000 clones, more than 65% of which show up once; roughly 27% is in the top ten. The sequences come from CD8+ T cells from blood, collected around 50 months after liver transplant. The source of these receptors is a human patient who received a liver transplant. The graft donor may account for some of the T cells. Each CDR3 is given with its conserved first and last residue. Fields, in order: V gene, D gene, J gene, clone size, CDR3 protein, CDR3 DNA. D genes are given only for firm matches. Where a row states a size, it is once, few, many or the class of an expanded clone; other rows omit it.

>TRBV27|TRBD1|TRBJ2-7|-
CASSLGTGSYEQYF
TGTGCCAGCAGTCTCGGGACAGGGTCTTACGAGCAGTACTTC
>TRBV19|-|TRBJ2-7|-
CASSPALDRAGEQYF
TGTGCCAGTAGTCCCGCCCTTGACAGAGCTGGCGAGCAGTACTTC
>TRBV19|-|TRBJ2-1|once
CASSIDLVNEQFF
TGTGCCAGTAGTATAGATCTCGTGAATGAGCAGTTCTTC
>TRBV4-2|-|TRBJ1-1|-
CASSQEDDSTEAFF
TGTGCCAGCAGCCAGGAGGACGATTCCACTGAAGCTTTCTTT
>TRBV5-1|TRBD2|TRBJ2-3|-
CASSPRSTSGALTDTQYF
TGCGCCAGCAGCCCCCGTTCTACTAGCGGGGCTCTCACAGATACGCAGTATTTT
>TRBV6-6|-|TRBJ1-5|-
CASTTGGGGNQPQHF
TGTGCCAGCACTACCGGGGGCGGAGGCAATCAGCCCCAGCATTTT
>TRBV27|-|TRBJ2-7|once
CASKGGFSYEQYF
TGTGCCAGCAAGGGGGGATTCTCCTACGAGCAGTACTTC
>TRBV7-9|-|TRBJ1-5|medium-sized
CASSLAGFGQPQHF
TGTGCCAGCAGCTTAGCAGGGTTTGGTCAGCCCCAGCATTTT
>TRBV21-1|-|TRBJ1-5|-
CASSKGSGGRRDQPQHF
TGTGCCAGCAGCAAAGGATCGGGGGGAAGAAGGGATCAGCCCCAGCATTTT
>TRBV30|-|TRBJ2-3|few
CAWSVPQDTQYF
TGTGCCTGGAGTGTACCCCAAGATACGCAGTATTTT
>TRBV27|TRBD1|TRBJ2-7|-
CASSDRASSYEQYF
TGTGCCAGCAGCGACAGGGCCAGCTCCTACGAGCAGTACTTC
>TRBV28|-|TRBJ1-2|-
CASRGLEPEANYGYTF
TGTGCCAGCAGGGGGCTAGAACCTGAGGCTAACTATGGCTACACCTTC
>TRBV5-1|TRBD1|TRBJ2-1|-
CASSWDRGNEQFF
TGCGCCAGCAGCTGGGACAGGGGCAATGAGCAGTTCTTC
>TRBV13|-|TRBJ1-5|once
CASSFSQDSNQPQHF
TGTGCCAGCAGCTTTTCCCAAGATAGCAATCAGCCCCAGCATTTT
>TRBV28|-|TRBJ1-5|-
CASSWAGSLSNQPQHF
TGTGCCAGCAGTTGGGCAGGGAGCCTTAGCAATCAGCCCCAGCATTTT
>TRBV19|-|TRBJ1-1|-
CASSIDNRAPEAFF
TGTGCCAGTAGTATAGATAACAGGGCGCCCGAAGCTTTCTTT